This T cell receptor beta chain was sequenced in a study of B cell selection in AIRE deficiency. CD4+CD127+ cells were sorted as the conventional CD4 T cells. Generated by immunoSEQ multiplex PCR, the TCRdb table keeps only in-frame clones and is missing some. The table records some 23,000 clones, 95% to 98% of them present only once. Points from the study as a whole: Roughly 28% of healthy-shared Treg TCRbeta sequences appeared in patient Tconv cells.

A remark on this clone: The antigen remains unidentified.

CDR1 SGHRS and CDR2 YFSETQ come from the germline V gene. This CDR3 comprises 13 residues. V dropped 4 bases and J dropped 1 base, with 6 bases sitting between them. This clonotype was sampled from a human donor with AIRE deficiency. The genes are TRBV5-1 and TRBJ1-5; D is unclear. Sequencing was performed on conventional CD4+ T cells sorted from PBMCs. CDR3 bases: TGCGCCAGCAGCCATGACAGCAATCAGCCCCAGCATTTT. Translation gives CASSHDSNQPQHF.